This TCR beta chain emerged from a study of regulatory T cells in long-lasting Graves disease. Regarding the study as a whole: The study found TRBV28, TRBJ1-2 and TRBJ2-5 favored in persistent disease. Persistent patients had more shared public clonotypes (about 2,800) than new patients (just over 950).

This clonotype was recorded many times. Its antigen is currently unknown. With iRepertoire HTBI primers and Arm-PCR of CDR3 regions, TCR beta libraries were built. TCRdb reprocessed the multiplex PCR reads via MiXCR and lists one record per CDR3 protein. The table lists 300,000 to 450,000 distinct CDR3 sequences, roughly 15% of them singletons. The CDR3 covers 14 residues. V lost 7 bases and J lost 6, with 19 bases in between. Per germline, CDR1 SGHNT and CDR2 YYREEE (reference sequence). Specified time point: newly diagnosed GD, antithyroid drugs for less than 3 months. The TCR library was prepared using RNA isolated from PBMCs. In this cohort, patients came from an endocrinology department located in Xi'an, China.

This material consisted of peripheral blood mononuclear cells (PBMCs), taken at new diagnosis, from a patient treated with antithyroid drugs. The genes are TRBV5-4 and TRBJ1-1; maybe TRBD1 (6 bases). This TCR was sampled from a female donor with Graves disease. The CDR3 region has the DNA TGTGCCAGCGGGGTAGGAGGGGGGCGAGCTGAAGCTTTCTTT. Encoded protein: CASGVGGGRAEAFF.